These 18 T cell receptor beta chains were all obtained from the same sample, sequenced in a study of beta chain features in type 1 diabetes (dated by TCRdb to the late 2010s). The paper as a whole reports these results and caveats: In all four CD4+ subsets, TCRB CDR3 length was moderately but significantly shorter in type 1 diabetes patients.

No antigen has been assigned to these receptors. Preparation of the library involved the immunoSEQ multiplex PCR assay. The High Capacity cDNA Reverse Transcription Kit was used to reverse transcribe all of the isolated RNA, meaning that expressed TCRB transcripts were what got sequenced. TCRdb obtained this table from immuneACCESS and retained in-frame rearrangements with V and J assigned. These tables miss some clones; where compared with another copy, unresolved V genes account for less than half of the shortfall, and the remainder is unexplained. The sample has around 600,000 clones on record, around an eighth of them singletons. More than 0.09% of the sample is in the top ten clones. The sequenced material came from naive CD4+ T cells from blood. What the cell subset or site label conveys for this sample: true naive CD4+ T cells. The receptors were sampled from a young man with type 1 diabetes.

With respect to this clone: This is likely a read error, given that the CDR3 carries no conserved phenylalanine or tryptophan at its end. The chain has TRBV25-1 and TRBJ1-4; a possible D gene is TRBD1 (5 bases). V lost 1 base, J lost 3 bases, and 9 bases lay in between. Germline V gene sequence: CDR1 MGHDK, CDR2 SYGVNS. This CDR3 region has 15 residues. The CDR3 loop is CASSEWSGSNEKLFL. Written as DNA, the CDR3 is TGTGCCAGCAGTGAATGGTCAGGGTCTAATGAAAAACTGTTTCTT.

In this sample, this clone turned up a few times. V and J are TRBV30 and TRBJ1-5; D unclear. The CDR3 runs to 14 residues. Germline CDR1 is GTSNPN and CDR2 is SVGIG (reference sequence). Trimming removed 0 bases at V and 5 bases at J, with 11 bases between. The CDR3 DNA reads TGTGCCTGGAGTGTACCCCCCAGCTATCAGCCCCAGCATTTT. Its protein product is CAWSVPPSYQPQHF.

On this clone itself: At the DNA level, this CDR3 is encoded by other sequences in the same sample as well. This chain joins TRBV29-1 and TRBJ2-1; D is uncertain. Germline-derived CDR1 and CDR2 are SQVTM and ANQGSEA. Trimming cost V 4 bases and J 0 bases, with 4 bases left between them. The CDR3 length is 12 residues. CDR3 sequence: CSVGGSYNEQFF. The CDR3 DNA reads TGCAGCGTTGGCGGCTCCTACAATGAGCAGTTCTTC.

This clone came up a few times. The CDR3, as DNA: TGTGCCAGCAGCTTAGCAGGACAGGGGACCCCCTATGGCTACACCTTC. Residues: CASSLAGQGTPYGYTF. V and J are TRBV11-2 and TRBJ1-2; 9 bases are a match to TRBD1. The V gene end was trimmed by 1 base and the J gene end by 4 bases; junction bases not matched to a gene: 7. CDR1 and CDR2 from the germline V gene are SGHAT and FQNNGV. The CDR3 spans 16 residues.

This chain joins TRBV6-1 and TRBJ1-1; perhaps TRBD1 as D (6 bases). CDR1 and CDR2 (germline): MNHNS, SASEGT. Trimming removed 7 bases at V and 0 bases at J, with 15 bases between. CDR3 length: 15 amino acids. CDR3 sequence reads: CASILQDRLNTEAFF. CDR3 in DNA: TGTGCCAGCATCTTACAGGACAGATTGAACACTGAAGCTTTCTTT.

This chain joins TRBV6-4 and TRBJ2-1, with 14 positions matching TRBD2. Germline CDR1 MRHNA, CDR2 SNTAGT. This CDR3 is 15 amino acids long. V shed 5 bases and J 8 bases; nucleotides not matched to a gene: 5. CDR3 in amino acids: CASSTGTSGGHEQFF. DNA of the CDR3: TGTGCCAGCAGTACTGGGACTAGCGGGGGTCATGAGCAGTTCTTC.

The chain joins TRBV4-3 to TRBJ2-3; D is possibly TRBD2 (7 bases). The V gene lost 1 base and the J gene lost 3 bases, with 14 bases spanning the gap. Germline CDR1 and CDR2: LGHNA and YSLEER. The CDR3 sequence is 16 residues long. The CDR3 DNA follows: TGCGCCAGCAGCCAAGTATGGGCGGGGGCGACAGATACGCAGTATTTT. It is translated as CASSQVWAGATDTQYF.

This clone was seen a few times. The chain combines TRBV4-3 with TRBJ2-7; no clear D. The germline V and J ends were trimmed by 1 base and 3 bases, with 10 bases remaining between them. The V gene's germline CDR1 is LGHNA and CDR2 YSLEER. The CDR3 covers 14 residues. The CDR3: CASSQGALVYEQYF. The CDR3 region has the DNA TGCGCCAGCAGCCAAGGCGCTTTAGTCTACGAGCAGTACTTC.

CDR3 sequence reads: CASRPRDREKLFF. CDR3 in DNA: TGTGCCAGCAGACCCCGTGACAGAGAAAAACTGTTTTTT. The chain couples TRBV6-6 to TRBJ1-4; a possible D gene is TRBD1 (5 bases). Germline values: CDR1 MNHNY, CDR2 SVGAGI (reference sequence). CDR3 length: 13 residues. V was cut by 6 bases and J by 8 bases, with 13 bases left in between.

The CDR3 reads CASSLDRVSGYTF. The CDR3 DNA is TGTGCCAGCAGCTTGGACAGGGTATCTGGCTACACCTTC. This chain joins TRBV5-6 and TRBJ1-2, with D tentatively TRBD1 (6 bases). Trimming left V 0 bases short and J 7 bases short, with 10 bases between. The CDR3 loop spans 13 amino acids. Per the germline V gene, CDR1 is SGHDT and CDR2 is YYEEEE.

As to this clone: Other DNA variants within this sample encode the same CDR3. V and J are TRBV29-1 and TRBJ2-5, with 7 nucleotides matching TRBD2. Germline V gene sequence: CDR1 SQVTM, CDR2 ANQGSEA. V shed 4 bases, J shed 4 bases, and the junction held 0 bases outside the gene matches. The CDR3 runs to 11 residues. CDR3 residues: CSVGGGETQYF. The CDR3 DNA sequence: TGCAGCGTTGGGGGGGGAGAGACCCAGTACTTC. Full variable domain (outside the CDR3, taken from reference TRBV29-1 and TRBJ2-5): SAVISQKPSRDICQRGTSLTIQCQVDSQVTMMFWYRQQPGQSLTLIATANQGSEATYESGFVIDKFPISRPNLTFSTLTVSNMSPEDSSIYLCSVGGGETQYFGPGTRLLVL.

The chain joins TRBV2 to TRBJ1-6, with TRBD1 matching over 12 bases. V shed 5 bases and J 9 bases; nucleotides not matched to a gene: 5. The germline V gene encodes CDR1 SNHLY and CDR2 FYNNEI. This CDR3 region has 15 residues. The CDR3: CASSSGQGAGSPLHF. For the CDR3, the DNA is TGTGCCAGCAGTTCGGGACAGGGGGCAGGTTCACCCCTCCACTTT.

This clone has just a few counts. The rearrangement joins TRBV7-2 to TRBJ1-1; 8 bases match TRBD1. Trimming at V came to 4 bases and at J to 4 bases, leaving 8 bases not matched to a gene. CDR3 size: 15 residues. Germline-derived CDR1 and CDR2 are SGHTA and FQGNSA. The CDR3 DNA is TGTGCCAGCAGCTGGACAGGGAATCCCAGCACTGAAGCTTTCTTT. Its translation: CASSWTGNPSTEAFF.

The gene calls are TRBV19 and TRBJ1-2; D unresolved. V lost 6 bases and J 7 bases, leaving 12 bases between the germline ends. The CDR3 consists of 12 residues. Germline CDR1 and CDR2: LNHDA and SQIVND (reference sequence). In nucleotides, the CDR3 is TGTGCCAGTAGCCGAGAGGAAGCTGGCTACACCTTC. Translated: CASSREEAGYTF.

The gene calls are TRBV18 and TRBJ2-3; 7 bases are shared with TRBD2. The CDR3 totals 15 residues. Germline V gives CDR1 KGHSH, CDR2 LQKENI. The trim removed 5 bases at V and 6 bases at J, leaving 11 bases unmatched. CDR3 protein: CASSALDQAGDTQYF. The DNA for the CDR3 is TGTGCCAGCTCAGCATTGGACCAAGCGGGGGATACGCAGTATTTT.

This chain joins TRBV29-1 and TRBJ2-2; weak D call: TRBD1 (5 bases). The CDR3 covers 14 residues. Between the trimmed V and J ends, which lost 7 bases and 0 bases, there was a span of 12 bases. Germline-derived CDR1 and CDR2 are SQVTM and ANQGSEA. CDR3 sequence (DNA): TGCAGCGCAAAGGACACAACGAACACCGGGGAGCTGTTTTTT. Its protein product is CSAKDTTNTGELFF.

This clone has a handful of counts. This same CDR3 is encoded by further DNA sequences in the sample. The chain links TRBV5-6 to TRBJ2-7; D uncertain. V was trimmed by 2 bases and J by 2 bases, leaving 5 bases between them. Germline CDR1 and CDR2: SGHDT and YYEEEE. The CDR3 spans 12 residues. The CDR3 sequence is CASSLRTYEQYF. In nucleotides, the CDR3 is TGTGCCAGCAGCTTAAGGACCTACGAGCAGTACTTC.

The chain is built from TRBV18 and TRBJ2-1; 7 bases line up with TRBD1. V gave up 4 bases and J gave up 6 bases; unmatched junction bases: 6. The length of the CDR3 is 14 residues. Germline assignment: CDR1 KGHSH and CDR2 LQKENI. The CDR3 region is CASSQGQLVNEQFF. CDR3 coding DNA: TGTGCCAGCTCACAGGGACAGCTAGTCAATGAGCAGTTCTTC.